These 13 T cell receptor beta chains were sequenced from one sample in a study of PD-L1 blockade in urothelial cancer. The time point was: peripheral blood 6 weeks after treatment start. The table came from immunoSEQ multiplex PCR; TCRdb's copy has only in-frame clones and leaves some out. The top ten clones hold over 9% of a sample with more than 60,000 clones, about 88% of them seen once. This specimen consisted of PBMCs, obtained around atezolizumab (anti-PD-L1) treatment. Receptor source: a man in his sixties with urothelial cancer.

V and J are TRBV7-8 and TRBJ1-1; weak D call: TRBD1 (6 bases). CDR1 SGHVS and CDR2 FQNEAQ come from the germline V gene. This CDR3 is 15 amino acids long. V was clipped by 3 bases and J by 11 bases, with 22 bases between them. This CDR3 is CASSFQTGGSLRAFF. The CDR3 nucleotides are TGTGCCAGCAGCTTCCAGACAGGCGGGAGCCTCAGGGCTTTCTTT.

The CDR3 is CASSLRGLNTIYF. The CDR3 DNA reads TGTGCCAGCAGTCTCCGCGGTCTAAACACCATATATTTT. The rearrangement links TRBV6-5 to TRBJ1-3; D is unresolved. This CDR3 spans 13 amino acids. Trimming pared 5 bases from V and 6 bases from J, leaving 11 bases between. The germline CDR1 and CDR2 sequences are MNHEY and SVGAGI.

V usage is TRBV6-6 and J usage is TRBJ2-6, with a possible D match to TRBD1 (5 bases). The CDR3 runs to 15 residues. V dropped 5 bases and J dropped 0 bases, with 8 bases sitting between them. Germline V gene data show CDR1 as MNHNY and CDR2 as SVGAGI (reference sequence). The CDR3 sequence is CASSQDISGANVLTF. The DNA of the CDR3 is TGTGCCAGCAGTCAGGACATCTCTGGGGCCAACGTCCTGACTTTC.

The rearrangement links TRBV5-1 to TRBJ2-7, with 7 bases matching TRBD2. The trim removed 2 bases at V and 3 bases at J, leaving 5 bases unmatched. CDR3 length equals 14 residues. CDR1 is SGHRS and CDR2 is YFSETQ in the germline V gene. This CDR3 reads CASSFLADDYEQYF. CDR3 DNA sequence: TGCGCCAGCAGCTTTCTAGCGGATGACTACGAGCAGTACTTC.

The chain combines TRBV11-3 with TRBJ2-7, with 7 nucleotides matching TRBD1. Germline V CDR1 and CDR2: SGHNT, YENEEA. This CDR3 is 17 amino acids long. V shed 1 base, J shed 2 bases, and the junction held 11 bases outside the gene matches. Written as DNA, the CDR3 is TGTGCCAGCAGCTTAGCCCACCTGAGGGGGCCCGCCTACGAGCAGTACTTC. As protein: CASSLAHLRGPAYEQYF.

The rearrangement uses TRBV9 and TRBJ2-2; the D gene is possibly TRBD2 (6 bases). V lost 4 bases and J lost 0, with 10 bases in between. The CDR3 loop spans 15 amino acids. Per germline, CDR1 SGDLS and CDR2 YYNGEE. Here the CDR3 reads CASSLASANTGELFF. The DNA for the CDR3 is TGTGCCAGCAGCCTTGCTAGCGCGAACACCGGGGAGCTGTTTTTT.

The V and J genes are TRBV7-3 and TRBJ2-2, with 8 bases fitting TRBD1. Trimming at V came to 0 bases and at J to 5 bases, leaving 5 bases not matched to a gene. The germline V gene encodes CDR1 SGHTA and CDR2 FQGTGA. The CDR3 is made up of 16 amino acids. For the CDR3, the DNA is TGTGCCAGCAGCTTAACCCCCAGGGGGCAGACCGGGGAGCTGTTTTTT. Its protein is CASSLTPRGQTGELFF.

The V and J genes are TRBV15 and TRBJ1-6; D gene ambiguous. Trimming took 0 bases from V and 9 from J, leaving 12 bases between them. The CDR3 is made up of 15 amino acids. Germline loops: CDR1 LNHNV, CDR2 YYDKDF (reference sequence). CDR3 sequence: CATSRDRPGISPLHF. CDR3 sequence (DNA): TGTGCCACCAGCAGAGATCGTCCAGGAATTTCACCCCTCCACTTT.

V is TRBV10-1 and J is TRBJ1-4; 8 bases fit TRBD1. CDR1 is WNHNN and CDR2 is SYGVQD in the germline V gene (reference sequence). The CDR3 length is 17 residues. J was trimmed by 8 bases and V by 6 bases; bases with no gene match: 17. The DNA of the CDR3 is TGCGCCAGCAGGTCCCGACAGGGGAGGGGTTTTAGCGAAAAACTGTTTTTT. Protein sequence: CASRSRQGRGFSEKLFF.

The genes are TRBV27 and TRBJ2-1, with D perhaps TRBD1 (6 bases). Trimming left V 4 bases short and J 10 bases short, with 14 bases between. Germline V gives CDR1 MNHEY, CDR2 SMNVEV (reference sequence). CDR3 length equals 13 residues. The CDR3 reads CASSSITGFEQFF. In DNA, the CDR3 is TGTGCCAGCAGTTCCATCACAGGGTTCGAGCAGTTCTTC.

The CDR3: CASRLDSSYTYEQYF. In DNA form, the CDR3 reads TGTGCCAGCAGATTGGACAGCTCGTACACCTACGAGCAGTACTTC. The chain carries TRBV6-5 and TRBJ2-7; D perhaps matches TRBD1 (6 bases). Trimming stripped 6 bases from V and 2 bases from J, with 17 bases between. The CDR3 runs to 15 residues. Germline lookup yields CDR1 MNHEY and CDR2 SVGAGI.

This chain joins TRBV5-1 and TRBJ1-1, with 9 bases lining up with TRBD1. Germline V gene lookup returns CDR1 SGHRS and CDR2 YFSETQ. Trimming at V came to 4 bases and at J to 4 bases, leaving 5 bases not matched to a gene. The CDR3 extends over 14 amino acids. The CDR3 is CASSRDREITEAFF. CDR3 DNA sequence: TGCGCCAGCAGCCGGGACAGGGAAATCACTGAAGCTTTCTTT.

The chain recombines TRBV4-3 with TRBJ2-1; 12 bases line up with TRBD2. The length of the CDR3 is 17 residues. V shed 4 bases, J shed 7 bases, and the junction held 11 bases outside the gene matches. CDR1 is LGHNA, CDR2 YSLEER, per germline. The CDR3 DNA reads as TGCGCCAGCAGCCCCAGCCTAGCGGGAGGGAGGGGTAATGAGCAGTTCTTC. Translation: CASSPSLAGGRGNEQFF.